This record covers a single T cell receptor (beta chain). Its specificity is not known. The source of the sample is a study of identical twins. Study results and limitations: Out-of-frame sharing of TCR alpha in monozygotic twins was underestimated by models.

Germline CDR1 and CDR2: SQVTM and ANQGSEA. V was cut by 4 bases and J by 1 base, with 5 bases left in between. The CDR3 totals 13 residues. A universal primer site was added by template switching, and unique molecular identifiers were carried by the cDNA. In TCRdb, the 5' RACE reads were re-called with MiXCR into one record per CDR3 protein. The table shows 600,000 to 850,000 distinct CDR3 sequences, with roughly 18% occurring only once. The same sample was also used in a study of T cells expressing NK-cell markers. Per that study: Cells sorted as CD3+CD56+NKG2C+, CD3+CD56+NKG2C- and CD3+CD56-NKG2C+ T cells supplied the TCR beta repertoires. One of eight sequenced donors was HCMV-seronegative; the other seven were seropositive.

Sequencing was performed on PBMCs. V is TRBV29-1 and J is TRBJ2-6; D is perhaps TRBD2 (5 bases). This TCR came from a woman aged 18-29 years in good health. Here the CDR3 DNA reads TGCAGCGTTGGGGAGTCTGGGGCCAACGTCCTGACTTTC. Residues: CSVGESGANVLTF.